Shown below are 13 T cell receptor beta chains from a single sample sequenced in a study of cytomegalovirus exposure and HLA in healthy donors (TCRdb year 2017). Receptor amplification or capture employed the immunoSEQ multiplex PCR assay. For the multiplex PCR, a mixture combining 60 forward primers for TCR Vbeta segments and 13 reverse primers for TCR Jbeta segments was used. As stored in TCRdb, this immuneACCESS dataset retains in-frame rearrangements with V and J assigned. A fraction of the clones does not appear; measured against another copy, unresolved V genes explain less than half of the discrepancy, and the remainder lacks a known reason. The sample table lists under 200,000 clones, roughly 79% of them with a count of one. About 1.3% of the sample rests with the top ten. Sequenced input: PBMCs. The source of these receptors is a man aged 25 to 40 in good health and CMV-seronegative.

The rearrangement links TRBV9 to TRBJ2-1; TRBD2 aligns across 9 bases. There are 17 residues in the CDR3. In germline, CDR1 is SGDLS, CDR2 YYNGEE. V shed 3 bases and J 8 bases; nucleotides not matched to a gene: 15. The CDR3 DNA is TGTGCCAGCAGCGCGGACTTGGGCGGGAGGGTTGTGGATGAGCAGTTCTTC. Its translation is CASSADLGGRVVDEQFF.

The chain joins TRBV20-1 to TRBJ2-2; a possible D gene is TRBD1 (5 bases). V lost 3 bases, J lost 9 bases, and 8 bases lay in between. This CDR3 is built from 11 residues. Germline CDR1 reads DFQATT; CDR2 reads SNEGSKA (reference sequence). This CDR3 is CSARGPRELFF. DNA for the CDR3: TGCAGTGCTAGGGGGCCCCGGGAGCTGTTTTTT.

The chain couples TRBV7-8 to TRBJ2-5; 8 bases match TRBD2. CDR1 is SGHVS and CDR2 is FQNEAQ in the germline V gene. The CDR3 is 13 amino acids. After removal of 4 bases from V and 5 bases from J, the junction contained 3 bases not matched to a gene. The CDR3 loop is CASSSGGGETQYF. CDR3 in DNA: TGTGCCAGCAGCTCCGGGGGGGGTGAGACCCAGTACTTC.

This clone was detected only once. The chain links TRBV5-6 to TRBJ1-3, with no clear D. CDR1 is SGHDT and CDR2 is YYEEEE in the germline V gene. V lost 0 bases to trimming and J lost 0 bases, with 4 bases between them. This CDR3 region has 14 residues. The CDR3 region is CASSLGNSGNTIYF. CDR3 bases: TGTGCCAGCAGCTTGGGTAACTCTGGAAACACCATATATTTT.

V is TRBV7-8 and J is TRBJ1-5, with D possibly matching TRBD1 (5 bases). Deletions cut 3 bases from V and 8 bases from J, with 11 bases between. The germline gives CDR1 SGHVS, CDR2 FQNEAQ. The CDR3 totals 13 residues. CDR3: CASSFTGTEPQHF. CDR3 DNA: TGTGCCAGCAGCTTCACAGGTACGGAGCCCCAGCATTTT.

The chain uses TRBV9 and TRBJ2-2; 8 bases fit TRBD1. The junction had 5 bases not matched to a gene; V was cut back by 1 base and J by 3 bases. This CDR3 contains 16 residues. Germline CDR1 and CDR2: SGDLS and YYNGEE. The CDR3 DNA follows: TGTGCCAGCAGCGTAAGCTCGACAGGGGACACCGGGGAGCTGTTTTTT. Translation: CASSVSSTGDTGELFF.

This clone was seen a single time. The genes are TRBV28 and TRBJ1-2, with TRBD1 identical over 11 bases. Germline V gene lookup returns CDR1 MDHEN and CDR2 SYDVKM. CDR3 length: 18 amino acids. The V and J ends lost 2 bases and 7 bases, in that order; junction bases with no gene match: 15. CDR3 sequence (DNA): TGTGCCAGCAGTTTAGGAGCCTCGACCGGGACAGGGGGATTTGGCTACACCTTC. It encodes CASSLGASTGTGGFGYTF.

This clone was picked up a small number of times. This chain joins TRBV4-1 and TRBJ2-7; 11 nucleotides agree with TRBD2. The CDR3 sequence is 19 residues long. V shed 2 bases, J shed 5 bases, and the junction held 17 bases outside the gene matches. Germline values: CDR1 MGHRA, CDR2 YSYEKL. The DNA of the CDR3 is TGCGCCAGCAGCCAACAATTCCCCCCCGGGACTAGCGGTAGCCACGAGCAGTACTTC. Amino acids: CASSQQFPPGTSGSHEQYF.

The V and J genes are TRBV28 and TRBJ1-1; D unclear. The germline V gene has CDR1 MDHEN and CDR2 SYDVKM. Trimming took 8 bases from V and 0 from J, leaving 16 bases between them. This CDR3 comprises 15 residues. CDR3 coding DNA: TGTGCCAGCGGGCCGGGCGGGGAATTGAACACTGAAGCTTTCTTT. Protein product: CASGPGGELNTEAFF.

The chain uses TRBV11-2 and TRBJ2-5; TRBD1 matches at 11 bases. This CDR3 is built from 16 residues. The ends lost 5 bases at V and 1 base at J; junction bases unmatched: 6. The V gene's germline CDR1 is SGHAT and CDR2 FQNNGV. The chain's CDR3 is CASSNRDRGSQETQYF. In DNA form, the CDR3 reads TGTGCCAGCAGCAACCGGGACAGGGGGTCCCAAGAGACCCAGTACTTC.

This clone was detected only once. The V gene is TRBV25-1, the J gene TRBJ2-5; tentative D call: TRBD2 (5 bases). This CDR3 is 16 amino acids long. Germline lookup yields CDR1 MGHDK and CDR2 SYGVNS. The germline V and J ends were trimmed by 6 bases and 0 bases, with 17 bases remaining between them. As DNA, the CDR3 is TGTGCCAGCAGGAACCCAGGACCTAGCCACCAAGAGACCCAGTACTTC. Residues: CASRNPGPSHQETQYF.

V gene TRBV10-3 combines with J gene TRBJ2-5, with a possible D match to TRBD2 (6 bases). V was pared by 7 bases and J by 4 bases, with 13 bases between. CDR1 is ENHRY, CDR2 SYGVKD, per germline. The CDR3 loop spans 13 amino acids. The CDR3 loop is CAINPGEAETQYF. The CDR3 nucleotides are TGTGCCATCAATCCGGGGGAGGCAGAGACCCAGTACTTC.

This rearrangement joins TRBV7-9 to TRBJ2-5; no definite D call. The CDR3 extends over 11 amino acids. Germline V gene lookup returns CDR1 SEHNR and CDR2 FQNEAQ (reference sequence). V was cut by 3 bases and J by 5 bases, with 4 bases left in between. The CDR3 reads CASSFGETQYF. The CDR3 nucleotides read TGTGCCAGCAGCTTCGGGGAGACCCAGTACTTC.